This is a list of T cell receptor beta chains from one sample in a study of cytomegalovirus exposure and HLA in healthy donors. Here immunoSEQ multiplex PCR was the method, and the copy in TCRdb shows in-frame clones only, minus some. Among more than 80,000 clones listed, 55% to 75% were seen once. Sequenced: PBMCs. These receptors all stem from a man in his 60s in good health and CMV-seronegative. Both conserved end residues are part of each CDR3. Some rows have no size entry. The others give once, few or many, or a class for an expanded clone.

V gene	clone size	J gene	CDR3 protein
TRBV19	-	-	CASSIQDRGSHEQYF
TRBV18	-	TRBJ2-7	CASSETGISGEQYF
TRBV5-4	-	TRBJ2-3	CASSLGPTSGGPNTQYF
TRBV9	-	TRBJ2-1	CASSVGRTSGSINEQFF
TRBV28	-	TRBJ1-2	CASSSGQGFYGYTF
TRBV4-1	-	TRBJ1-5	CASSQVDTGLPQPQHF
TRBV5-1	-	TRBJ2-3	CASSLGSGTSGYTDTQYF
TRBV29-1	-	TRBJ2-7	CSVGSGEHYEQYF
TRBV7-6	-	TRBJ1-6	CASSAGSTGGSSYNSPLHF
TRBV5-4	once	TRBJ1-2	CASSRGQGNYDYTF
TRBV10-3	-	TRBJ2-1	CAISEGIAGVYEQFF
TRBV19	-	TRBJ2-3	CASSTRAYTDTQYF
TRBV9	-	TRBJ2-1	CASSVEVSGVGQFF
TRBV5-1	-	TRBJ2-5	CASSLQAIRETQYF
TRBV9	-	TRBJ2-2	CASSPTVTGELFF
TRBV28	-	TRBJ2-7	CASVSGRTPEQYF
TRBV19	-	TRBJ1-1	CASSISDSPRAFF
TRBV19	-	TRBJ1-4	CASSMGRTVVEKLFF
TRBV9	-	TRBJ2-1	CASSVAGALSYNEQFF
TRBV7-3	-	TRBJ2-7	CASSPGTGTGHKSNYEQYF
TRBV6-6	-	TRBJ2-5	CASSSQQGYETQYF
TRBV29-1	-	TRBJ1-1	CSVEGPGQWNTEAFF
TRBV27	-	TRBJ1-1	CASSFLRENTEAFF
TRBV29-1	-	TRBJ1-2	CSVDRGMGGYTF
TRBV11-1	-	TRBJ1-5	CASSLGTAFRRSNQPQHF
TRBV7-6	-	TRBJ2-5	CASSLRPSQETQYF
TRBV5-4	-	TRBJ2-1	CASSTWGGRDEQFF
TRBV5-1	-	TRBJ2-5	CASSLAGGPQETQYF
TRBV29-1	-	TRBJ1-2	CSVSPGQGAAGYTF
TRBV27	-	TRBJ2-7	CASSPRTGGNYEQYF
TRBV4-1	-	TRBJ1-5	CASSPVRNQPQHF
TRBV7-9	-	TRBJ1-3	CASSDTGYGNTIYF
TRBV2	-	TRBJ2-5	CASSEVGTETQYF
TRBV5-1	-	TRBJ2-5	CASSRLAGQETQYF
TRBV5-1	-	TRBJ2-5	CASSLGMTSGTQTQYF
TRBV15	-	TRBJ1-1	CATSPQGALGTEAFF
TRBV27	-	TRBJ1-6	CASSTSRGVRRRPLHF
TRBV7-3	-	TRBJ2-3	CASSQTGLSTDTQYF
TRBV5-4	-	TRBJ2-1	CASSLVYNEQFF